The 14 T cell receptor beta chains below were found in one sample sequenced in a study of response to subunit inactivated influenza vaccine. TCRdb re-analysed the RT-PCR reads in MiXCR, keeping a single row per CDR3 protein. The sample includes 540,000 or so distinct CDR3 sequences, about an eighth seen only once; the top ten take around 14%. Sequenced here: PBMCs from blood, sampled roughly 48 days after vaccination. Every receptor here comes from a man aged 45 to 65 who received an inactivated influenza vaccine.

This clonotype was counted ten times or more. CDR3 coding DNA: TGCAGCGTTGGCGTCAGACCAGCCTACGAGCAGTACTTC. Residues: CSVGVRPAYEQYF. The V gene is TRBV29-1, the J gene TRBJ2-7; D unresolved. The V end was cut by 4 bases, the J end by 2 bases, with 12 bases between. Germline V lookup: CDR1 SQVTM, CDR2 ANQGSEA. There are 13 residues in the CDR3.

This clonotype occurred many times. This chain uses TRBV12-3 or TRBV12-4 with TRBJ2-7; TRBD1 is a possible D gene (6 bases). V lost 6 bases to trimming and J lost 7 bases, with 19 bases between them. This CDR3 comprises 14 residues. CDR3 residues: CASRGVRGSWEQYF. The CDR3 DNA sequence: TGTGCCAGCAGAGGAGTCAGGGGTTCGTGGGAGCAGTACTTC.

Details on this clonotype: A read error may explain this, as a much larger clone is one base away. This chain connects TRBV20-1 to TRBJ2-3; D is possibly TRBD2 (6 bases). Trimming left V 3 bases short and J 12 bases short, with 22 bases between. CDR3 length: 14 amino acids. Germline values: CDR1 DFQATT, CDR2 SNEGSKA (reference sequence). The CDR3 is CSASRAGNLSPQYF. Here the CDR3 DNA reads TGCAGTGCTAGTAGAGCGGGCAACCTGTCCCCCCAGTATTTT.

This clonotype has ten or more counts. The chain recombines TRBV20-1 with TRBJ2-1, with TRBD1 as a possible D gene (5 bases). V was clipped by 5 bases and J by 4 bases, with 6 bases between them. The CDR3 runs to 11 residues. Germline V gives CDR1 DFQATT, CDR2 SNEGSKA (reference sequence). The CDR3 region has the DNA TGCAGTGCTCAGGGATACAATGAGCAGTTCTTC. Translation gives CSAQGYNEQFF.

This clonotype appeared a few times. The chain links TRBV28 to TRBJ1-5, with D perhaps matching TRBD1 (6 bases). Germline CDR1 reads MDHEN; CDR2 reads SYDVKM. V lost 1 base and J lost 6, with 10 bases in between. The CDR3 runs 14 residues. CDR3 region: CASSLFSGAQPQHF. The DNA for the CDR3 is TGTGCCAGCAGTTTATTCTCAGGGGCTCAGCCCCAGCATTTT.

This clonotype has just a few counts. V usage is TRBV7-2 and J usage is TRBJ1-6, with 8 nucleotides matching TRBD1. Germline lookup yields CDR1 SGHTA and CDR2 FQGNSA. V was pared by 6 bases and J by 7 bases, with 8 bases of the junction left unmatched. The CDR3 spans 15 residues. The CDR3 reads CASSRTGTGNSPLHF. In DNA, the CDR3 is TGTGCCAGCAGTCGGACCGGGACAGGAAATTCACCCCTCCACTTT.

This clonotype was observed many times. The CDR3 nucleotides are TGCGCCAGCAGCTCAGGGAGCGGAAACACCATATATTTT. Amino acids: CASSSGSGNTIYF. This chain joins TRBV5-1 and TRBJ1-3, with a possible D match to TRBD1 (5 bases). The V end was cut by 3 bases, the J end by 4 bases, with 8 bases between. Germline-derived CDR1 and CDR2 are SGHRS and YFSETQ. The CDR3 runs 13 residues.

This clonotype was detected many times. V and J are TRBV29-1 and TRBJ2-7, with a tentative D call TRBD2 (6 bases). V was shortened by 5 bases and J by 2 bases, with 13 bases between the two germline ends. The germline gives CDR1 SQVTM, CDR2 ANQGSEA. This CDR3 has 13 amino acids. CDR3 sequence reads: CSVTRTTAYEQYF. In DNA form, the CDR3 reads TGCAGCGTTACCAGGACTACAGCCTACGAGCAGTACTTC.

The chain links TRBV5-1 to TRBJ1-2; maybe TRBD1 (6 bases). Trimming left V 0 bases short and J 1 base short, with 13 bases between. The CDR3 runs 16 residues. Germline CDR1 reads SGHRS; CDR2 reads YFSETQ. CDR3 coding DNA: TGCGCCAGCAGCTTGGATGGGGGCAGGATTAACTATGGCTACACCTTC. As protein: CASSLDGGRINYGYTF.

The rearrangement uses TRBV12-3 or TRBV12-4 and TRBJ1-4; 7 positions agree with TRBD1. CDR3 size: 12 residues. J gave up 8 bases and V 8 bases, and 5 bases lay outside the gene matches. The CDR3 loop is CASQGVGEKLFF. CDR3 DNA sequence: TGTGCCAGCCAGGGGGTTGGGGAAAAACTGTTTTTT.

This clonotype was detected only a few times. The gene calls are TRBV5-1 and TRBJ2-1; D unclear. Germline V gene sequence: CDR1 SGHRS, CDR2 YFSETQ. This CDR3 has 13 residues. V lost 6 bases to trimming and J lost 4 bases, with 11 bases between them. In DNA form, the CDR3 reads TGCGCCAGCAACTTAGATGGGTACAATGAGCAGTTCTTC. This gives the protein CASNLDGYNEQFF.

This chain links TRBV7-2 with TRBJ2-1; D call uncertain. Trimming took 1 base from V and 7 from J, leaving 8 bases between them. The CDR3 loop spans 13 amino acids. CDR1 is SGHTA and CDR2 is FQGNSA in the germline V gene. The CDR3 here is CASSLVKENEQFF. Written as DNA, the CDR3 is TGTGCCAGCAGCTTAGTCAAGGAAAATGAGCAGTTCTTC.

This clonotype was detected a few times. V usage is TRBV12-3 or TRBV12-4 and J usage is TRBJ2-7; 8 bases align to TRBD1. The CDR3 is 15 amino acids. J gave up 6 bases and V 3 bases, and 10 bases lay outside the gene matches. The CDR3 here is CASSFGQGALSEQYF. The CDR3 nucleotides read TGTGCCAGCAGTTTTGGGCAGGGGGCCTTAAGCGAGCAGTACTTC.

This clonotype is a singleton in its sample. Germline and junction disagree at one end, which may indicate a read error. The chain uses TRBV7-2 and TRBJ1-1; D is ambiguous. Germline V gives CDR1 SGHTA, CDR2 FQGNSA. This CDR3 is built from 13 residues. The CDR3 DNA reads as TGTGCCAGCAGCTTAGCTCCGGAAACTGGCTTGTATTTT. The encoded protein is CASSLAPETGLYF.